The entry below describes one TCR beta chain. Its antigen is unknown. This sample was included in a study of CD8+CD57+ T cells in acquired aplastic anemia. For the study at large: Quantities of DNA derived from sorted CD4+ and CD8+ cells averaged approximately 3 ug. Reads per healthy sample averaged about 10.8 million (CD4+) and 11.0 million (CD8+).

Trimming removed 0 bases from V and 7 bases from J, with 19 bases in between. This CDR3 contains 18 residues. Per germline, CDR1 SGHTA and CDR2 FQGNSA. The template for TCR beta VDJ and CDR3 sequence profiling was genomic DNA. TCRdb re-derived calls from the reads in MiXCR, one entry per CDR3 protein. The table shows 150,000 to 200,000 distinct CDR3 sequences, with approximately 46% occurring only once. Study outcomes and limitations: Any difference that existed in CD8+ Simpson's diversity between patients and controls was not significant. The number of CD8+ CDR3 sequences shared by patients and controls was approximately 28.

The chain couples TRBV7-2 to TRBJ1-6, with D unclear. The receptor was isolated from a human donor in good health. Sequenced input: sorted CD4+, CD8+, or CD8+CD57+ T cells (not recorded which) from PBMCs. CDR3 coding DNA: TGTGCCAGCAGCTTAGCAGGAGTCGGCAAGGGAGGGAATTCACCCCTCCACTTT. It yields the protein CASSLAGVGKGGNSPLHF.